The 31 T cell receptor beta chains listed next were all sequenced from one sample in a study of T cell changes during pregnancy in multiple sclerosis. Using immunoSEQ multiplex PCR, the repertoire was profiled, and TCRdb retains in-frame clones only, with some absent. The top ten clones hold over 0.7% of a sample with some 100,000 clones, about 94% of them seen once. The starting material was peripheral blood, obtained before pregnancy. The source is a female donor with multiple sclerosis, enrolled in a pregnancy study.

This clone was recorded once. This chain joins TRBV7-6 and TRBJ2-2; TRBD2 aligns across 11 bases. The CDR3 sequence is 16 residues long. The germline V gene encodes CDR1 SGHVS and CDR2 FNYEAQ. V dropped 6 bases and J dropped 1; count of bases not matched to a gene: 4. Here the CDR3 reads CASRWTSGLNTGELFF. The CDR3 DNA reads TGTGCCAGCAGGTGGACTAGCGGGTTGAACACCGGGGAGCTGTTTTTT.

This clone was detected once. J is TRBJ2-7 and V is TRBV2; tentatively, D is TRBD2 (7 bases). The V and J ends lost 5 bases and 2 bases respectively, with 13 bases between them. The CDR3 loop spans 14 amino acids. Germline lookup yields CDR1 SNHLY and CDR2 FYNNEI. The CDR3 reads CASSPPGGPYEQYF. CDR3 nucleotides: TGTGCCAGCAGTCCCCCCGGGGGGCCCTACGAGCAGTACTTC.

This clone was found once. The genes are TRBV7-9 and TRBJ2-1; 11 positions match TRBD2. CDR3 length: 16 residues. V lost 4 bases and J lost 5; bases outside the gene matches: 7. Germline CDR1 and CDR2: SEHNR and FQNEAQ (reference sequence). CDR3 nucleotide sequence: TGTGCCAGCAGCTCCAGACTAGCGGGGATCAACAATGAGCAGTTCTTC. Protein product: CASSSRLAGINNEQFF.

For the CDR3, the DNA is TGTGCCAGCAGTCCGGGACAGGGCCTCTACAATGAGCAGTTCTTC. Translation gives CASSPGQGLYNEQFF. This chain links TRBV27 with TRBJ2-1; 9 bases line up with TRBD1. Germline assignment: CDR1 MNHEY and CDR2 SMNVEV (reference sequence). J lost 3 bases, V lost 5 bases, and 5 bases had no gene match. There are 15 residues in the CDR3.

The rearrangement uses TRBV19 and TRBJ1-1, with unresolved D. Per the germline V gene, CDR1 is LNHDA and CDR2 is SQIVND (reference sequence). Trimming removed 6 bases at V and 8 bases at J, with 13 bases between. The CDR3 is 12 amino acids. CDR3 sequence reads: CASRKGRGEAFF. The CDR3 nucleotides are TGTGCCAGTAGAAAAGGTAGAGGCGAAGCTTTCTTT.

J is TRBJ2-2 and V is TRBV27, with D maybe TRBD2 (5 bases). This CDR3 has 15 residues. V was shortened by 3 bases and J by 1 base, with 9 bases between the two germline ends. Germline V gene sequence: CDR1 MNHEY, CDR2 SMNVEV (reference sequence). CDR3 DNA: TGTGCCAGCAGTTTGAGGGCAGGGAACACCGGGGAGCTGTTTTTT. Translating it yields CASSLRAGNTGELFF.

This clone was detected only a few times. The chain uses TRBV19 and TRBJ1-5, with TRBD1 matching 7 bases. This CDR3 is 14 amino acids long. Germline V lookup: CDR1 LNHDA, CDR2 SQIVND (reference sequence). With 3 bases clipped from V and 4 bases from J, the junction kept 3 bases outside the gene matches. CDR3 bases: TGTGCCAGTAGTATCCCGGACAGGAATCAGCCCCAGCATTTT. Protein product: CASSIPDRNQPQHF.

The J gene is TRBJ2-1, the V gene TRBV29-1, with TRBD2 matching over 9 bases. Per the germline V gene, CDR1 is SQVTM and CDR2 is ANQGSEA. V trimming: 7 bases; J trimming: 2 bases; junction bases outside the gene matches: 6. This CDR3 comprises 14 residues. CDR3 sequence reads: CSDRSGSAYNEQFF. In DNA, the CDR3 is TGCAGCGACCGTAGCGGGAGCGCCTACAATGAGCAGTTCTTC.

The chain combines TRBV4-3 with TRBJ1-1; 9 positions agree with TRBD1. The CDR3 loop spans 16 amino acids. The germline CDR1 and CDR2 sequences are LGHNA and YSLEER. The V gene end was trimmed by 3 bases and the J gene end by 0 bases; junction bases not matched to a gene: 5. CDR3: CASSHYRDRVNTEAFF. In DNA, the CDR3 is TGCGCCAGCAGCCACTACCGGGACAGGGTGAACACTGAAGCTTTCTTT.

This chain joins TRBV18 and TRBJ1-2; D perhaps matches TRBD1 (5 bases). The V end was cut by 1 base, the J end by 8 bases, with 14 bases between. There are 14 residues in the CDR3. Germline V gives CDR1 KGHSH, CDR2 LQKENI. The CDR3 loop is CASSPRGRENGYTF. In DNA, the CDR3 is TGTGCCAGCTCACCACGCGGCAGGGAAAACGGCTACACCTTC. Combining the CDR3 with reference TRBV18 and TRBJ1-2 gives the whole variable domain NAGVMQNPRHLVRRRGQEARLRCSPMKGHSHVYWYRQLPEEGLKFMVYLQKENIIDESGMPKERFSAEFPKEGPSILRIQQVVRGDSAAYFCASSPRGRENGYTFGSGTRLTVV.

This clone was counted a single time. The chain is built from TRBV30 and TRBJ2-1, with D perhaps matching TRBD2 (5 bases). V lost 4 bases and J 0 bases, leaving 10 bases between the germline ends. Per germline, CDR1 GTSNPN and CDR2 SVGIG (reference sequence). CDR3 size: 14 residues. DNA for the CDR3: TGTGCCTGGAATAGCGAGAGCTCCTACAATGAGCAGTTCTTC. Amino acid sequence: CAWNSESSYNEQFF.

V is TRBV10-1 and J is TRBJ1-2; perhaps TRBD1 as D (6 bases). V lost 5 bases to trimming and J lost 2 bases, with 9 bases between them. Germline CDR1 WNHNN, CDR2 SYGVQD (reference sequence). The CDR3 covers 13 residues. The CDR3 is CASSSGVNYGYTF. In DNA form, the CDR3 reads TGCGCCAGCAGTTCAGGGGTGAACTATGGCTACACCTTC.

V usage is TRBV9 and J usage is TRBJ2-3, with TRBD2 identical over 10 bases. The germline CDR1 and CDR2 sequences are SGDLS and YYNGEE. After removal of 2 bases from V and 3 bases from J, the junction contained 6 bases not matched to a gene. This CDR3 is built from 16 residues. The CDR3 region has the DNA TGTGCCAGCAGCGTGGAAGCGGGAGGGCGGACAGATACGCAGTATTTT. It yields the protein CASSVEAGGRTDTQYF.

J is TRBJ2-7 and V is TRBV6-1; TRBD1 is a possible D gene (5 bases). CDR1 MNHNS and CDR2 SASEGT come from the germline V gene. V lost 10 bases and J lost 0, with 13 bases in between. CDR3 length: 13 residues. The CDR3 protein is CATRLRDSYEQYF. CDR3 nucleotides: TGTGCCACCCGCCTCAGGGACTCCTACGAGCAGTACTTC.

The chain is built from TRBV14 and TRBJ2-7; D remains unclear. Germline values: CDR1 SGHDN, CDR2 FVKESK. Trimming took off 5 bases at V and 6 bases at J, with 11 bases between the two ends. This CDR3 contains 12 residues. CDR3 bases: TGTGCCAGCAGCACCTATGTTACCGAGCAGTACTTC. It translates to CASSTYVTEQYF.

The chain joins TRBV6-1 to TRBJ1-1; D is unresolved. Trimming took 5 bases from V and 7 from J, leaving 11 bases between them. Germline loops: CDR1 MNHNS, CDR2 SASEGT. CDR3 size: 12 residues. The CDR3 region is CASSYGGHEAFF. The CDR3 nucleotides read TGTGCCAGCAGTTATGGCGGGCATGAAGCTTTCTTT.

The rearrangement links TRBV6-5 to TRBJ1-1; D is unclear. V was pared by 2 bases and J by 4 bases, with 11 bases between. The length of the CDR3 is 14 residues. CDR1 and CDR2 (germline): MNHEY, SVGAGI. The CDR3 reads CASSYDGRGTEAFF. CDR3 sequence (DNA): TGTGCCAGCAGTTACGATGGCAGAGGCACTGAAGCTTTCTTT.

Only one count was recorded for this clone. CDR3 in DNA: TGTGCCAGCAGCGAGAACAGGGAAAAGGACACTGAAGCTTTCTTT. Translating gives CASSENREKDTEAFF. The V gene is TRBV11-3, the J gene TRBJ1-1; possible D gene TRBD1, 6 bases. CDR3 length equals 15 residues. Between the trimmed V and J ends, which lost 5 bases and 3 bases, there was a span of 16 bases. CDR1 is SGHNT, CDR2 YENEEA, per germline.

This rearrangement joins TRBV4-3 to TRBJ2-7, with TRBD2 identical over 7 bases. V dropped 4 bases and J dropped 1; count of bases not matched to a gene: 13. The CDR3 loop spans 17 amino acids. From germline, CDR1 is LGHNA and CDR2 YSLEER. The chain's CDR3 is CASSPGRWSTTSYEQYF. For the CDR3, the DNA is TGCGCCAGCAGCCCCGGGAGGTGGTCCACCACTTCCTACGAGCAGTACTTC.

This clone was picked up one time. The rearrangement joins TRBV7-2 to TRBJ1-2; TRBD1 matches at 7 bases. The length of the CDR3 is 14 residues. Germline trimming cut 1 base from V and 7 bases from J; bases unmatched to any gene: 6. Germline V gives CDR1 SGHTA, CDR2 FQGNSA. The CDR3 region has the DNA TGTGCCAGCAGCTTAGGGTTTACAGGGGTTGGCTACACCTTC. Its translation is CASSLGFTGVGYTF.

The rearrangement uses TRBV29-1 and TRBJ2-5, with D maybe TRBD2 (6 bases). CDR1 and CDR2 (germline): SQVTM, ANQGSEA. The V and J ends lost 6 bases and 5 bases respectively, with 16 bases between them. This CDR3 comprises 13 residues. Written as DNA, the CDR3 is TGCAGCGTGGGAGAGACTAGAAAGGAGACCCAGTACTTC. This codes for CSVGETRKETQYF.

The gene calls are TRBV2 and TRBJ1-2, with 9 bases that match TRBD1. The CDR3 runs 13 residues. With V trimmed by 6 bases and J by 7 bases, 6 bases remained unmatched. Germline CDR1 SNHLY, CDR2 FYNNEI. CDR3 loop: CASSAQGASGYTF. The CDR3 coding sequence is TGTGCCAGCAGCGCACAGGGGGCGAGTGGCTACACCTTC. Combining the CDR3 with reference TRBV2 and TRBJ1-2 gives the whole variable domain EPEVTQTPSHQVTQMGQEVILRCVPISNHLYFYWYRQILGQKVEFLVSFYNNEISEKSEIFDDQFSVERPDGSNFTLKIRSTKLEDSAMYFCASSAQGASGYTFGSGTRLTVV.

The chain links TRBV25-1 to TRBJ1-2; D is possibly TRBD1 (6 bases). Trimming shortened V by 9 bases and J by 7 bases, and 18 bases separated the two germline ends. CDR3 size: 13 residues. The germline CDR1 and CDR2 sequences are MGHDK and SYGVNS. The CDR3: CASTRKGGGGYTF. Here the CDR3 DNA reads TGTGCCAGTACCAGAAAGGGAGGGGGTGGCTACACCTTC.

The chain recombines TRBV30 with TRBJ2-7; the match to TRBD1 covers 8 bases. J was trimmed by 4 bases and V by 2 bases; bases with no gene match: 10. CDR1 and CDR2 (germline): GTSNPN, SVGIG (reference sequence). CDR3 size: 15 residues. In nucleotides, the CDR3 is TGTGCCTGGAGTCAACAGACAGGGGCACCTTACGAGCAGTACTTC. Translating gives CAWSQQTGAPYEQYF.

As DNA, the CDR3 is TGCGCCAGCAGCACCCGGTCTAGCGGTACCTACGAGCAGTACTTC. Translation gives CASSTRSSGTYEQYF. The V gene is TRBV4-1, the J gene TRBJ2-7, with 7 bases lining up with TRBD2. The germline V gene has CDR1 MGHRA and CDR2 YSYEKL. This CDR3 has 15 amino acids. The V gene end was trimmed by 5 bases and the J gene end by 2 bases; junction bases not matched to a gene: 9.

This chain uses TRBV7-9 with TRBJ2-1; D may be TRBD2 (6 bases). This CDR3 comprises 15 residues. Trimming stripped 1 base from V and 8 bases from J, with 15 bases between. Germline V gene sequence: CDR1 SEHNR, CDR2 FQNEAQ (reference sequence). Here the CDR3 DNA reads TGTGCCAGCAGCTTAGGGCTAGCGCCAAGGTATGAGCAGTTCTTC. Amino acids: CASSLGLAPRYEQFF.

The V and J genes are TRBV7-2 and TRBJ1-4, with 7 bases matching TRBD1. This CDR3 is 15 amino acids long. V shed 4 bases, J shed 8 bases, and the junction held 10 bases outside the gene matches. CDR1 is SGHTA, CDR2 FQGNSA, per germline. DNA for the CDR3: TGTGCCAGCAGCTCCCCAGGGGGAAGGGAGGAAAAACTGTTTTTT. It yields the protein CASSSPGGREEKLFF.

V gene TRBV28 combines with J gene TRBJ1-5, with 9 bases fitting TRBD1. The CDR3 consists of 16 residues. After removal of 6 bases from V and 0 bases from J, the junction contained 6 bases not matched to a gene. Germline V gene data show CDR1 as MDHEN and CDR2 as SYDVKM. The CDR3 here is CASSTTGGLSNQPQHF. The CDR3 DNA sequence: TGTGCCAGCAGCACAACAGGGGGCCTTAGCAATCAGCCCCAGCATTTT.

V and J are TRBV5-8 and TRBJ1-5; TRBD1 is a possible D gene (5 bases). In germline, CDR1 is SGHTS, CDR2 YDEGEE. CDR3 length equals 16 residues. V was trimmed by 0 bases and J by 0 bases, leaving 10 bases between them. CDR3 coding DNA: TGTGCCAGCAGCTTGGAACGACAGCGTAGCAATCAGCCCCAGCATTTT. Translated, it gives CASSLERQRSNQPQHF.

The rearrangement links TRBV6-1 to TRBJ2-1, with TRBD2 identical over 12 bases. This CDR3 spans 14 amino acids. The V segment lost 6 bases and the J segment 3 bases; nucleotides outside the gene matches: 0. The germline V gene has CDR1 MNHNS and CDR2 SASEGT. The CDR3 DNA reads TGTGCCAGCAGGGGACTAGCGGGCTACAATGAGCAGTTCTTC. Its protein is CASRGLAGYNEQFF.

The J gene is TRBJ1-2, the V gene TRBV6-5; 7 bases map to TRBD1. CDR3 length: 14 residues. The V gene's germline CDR1 is MNHEY and CDR2 SVGAGI. The V segment lost 4 bases and the J segment 1 base; nucleotides outside the gene matches: 3. The CDR3 DNA sequence: TGTGCCAGCAGTTCGGGGGACAGTAACTATGGCTACACCTTC. Translation: CASSSGDSNYGYTF.